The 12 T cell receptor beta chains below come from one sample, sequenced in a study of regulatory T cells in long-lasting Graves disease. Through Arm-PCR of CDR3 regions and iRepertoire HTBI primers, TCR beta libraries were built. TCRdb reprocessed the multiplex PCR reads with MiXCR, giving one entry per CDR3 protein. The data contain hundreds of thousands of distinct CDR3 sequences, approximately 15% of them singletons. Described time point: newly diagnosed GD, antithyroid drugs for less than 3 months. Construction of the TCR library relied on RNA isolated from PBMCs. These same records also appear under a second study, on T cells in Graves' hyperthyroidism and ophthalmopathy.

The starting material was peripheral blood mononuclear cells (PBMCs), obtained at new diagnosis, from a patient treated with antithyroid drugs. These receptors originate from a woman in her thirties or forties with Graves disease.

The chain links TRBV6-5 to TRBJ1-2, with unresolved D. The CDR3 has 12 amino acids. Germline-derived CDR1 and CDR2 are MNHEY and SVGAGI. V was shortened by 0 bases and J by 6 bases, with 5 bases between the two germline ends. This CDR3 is CASSYSDHGYTF. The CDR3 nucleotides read TGTGCCAGCAGTTACTCCGACCATGGCTACACCTTC.

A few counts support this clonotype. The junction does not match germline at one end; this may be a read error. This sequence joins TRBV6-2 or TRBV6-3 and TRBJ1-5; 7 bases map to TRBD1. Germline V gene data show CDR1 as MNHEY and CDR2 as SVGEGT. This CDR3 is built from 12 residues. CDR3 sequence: CAEGAGNQPQHF. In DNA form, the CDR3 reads TGCGCGGAGGGGGCTGGTAATCAGCCCCAGCATTTT.

The CDR3 region has the DNA TGTGCCACCAGTGATCCCGGGGTAGCGGGAGGTCGTGAGACCCAGTACTTC. This translates into CATSDPGVAGGRETQYF. This sequence joins TRBV24-1 and TRBJ2-5; 10 positions match TRBD2. Germline lookup yields CDR1 KGHDR and CDR2 SFDVKD. This CDR3 has 17 amino acids. V was clipped by 3 bases and J by 5 bases; unmatched bases: 11.

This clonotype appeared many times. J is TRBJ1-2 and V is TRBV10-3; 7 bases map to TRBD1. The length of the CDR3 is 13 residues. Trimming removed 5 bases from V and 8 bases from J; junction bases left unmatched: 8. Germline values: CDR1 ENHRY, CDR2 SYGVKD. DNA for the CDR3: TGTGCCATCAGTACTGACAGGGTACGAGGCTACACCTTC. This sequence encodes CAISTDRVRGYTF.

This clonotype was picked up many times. The CDR3 loop is CASRGQGETQYF. For the CDR3, the DNA is TGTGCCAGCAGGGGACAGGGAGAGACCCAGTACTTC. This sequence joins TRBV6-2 or TRBV6-3 and TRBJ2-5, with TRBD1 matching over 9 bases. The CDR3 spans 12 residues. Per the germline V gene, CDR1 is MNHEY and CDR2 is SVGEGT. V dropped 6 bases and J dropped 4; count of bases not matched to a gene: 0.

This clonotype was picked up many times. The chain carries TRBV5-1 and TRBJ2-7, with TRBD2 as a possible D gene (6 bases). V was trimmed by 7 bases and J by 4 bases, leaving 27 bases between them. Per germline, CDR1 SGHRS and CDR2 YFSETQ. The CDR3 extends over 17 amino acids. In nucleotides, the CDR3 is TGCGCCAGCCCCAGAGGGGAGACCGGAGGGGAGCGTTACGAGCAGTACTTC. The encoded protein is CASPRGETGGERYEQYF.

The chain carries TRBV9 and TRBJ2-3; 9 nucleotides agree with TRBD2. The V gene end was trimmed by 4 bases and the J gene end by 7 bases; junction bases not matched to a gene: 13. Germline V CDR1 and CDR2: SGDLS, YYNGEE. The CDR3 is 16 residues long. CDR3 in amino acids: CASSLRPGLASNTQYF. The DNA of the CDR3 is TGTGCCAGCAGCCTCAGACCGGGACTAGCATCCAATACGCAGTATTTT.

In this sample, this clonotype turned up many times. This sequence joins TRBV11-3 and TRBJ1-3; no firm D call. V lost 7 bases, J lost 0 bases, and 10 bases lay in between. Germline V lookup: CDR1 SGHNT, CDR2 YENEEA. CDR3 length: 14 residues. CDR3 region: CASTIHSSGNTIYF. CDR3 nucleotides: TGTGCCAGCACGATTCACAGCTCTGGAAACACCATATATTTT.

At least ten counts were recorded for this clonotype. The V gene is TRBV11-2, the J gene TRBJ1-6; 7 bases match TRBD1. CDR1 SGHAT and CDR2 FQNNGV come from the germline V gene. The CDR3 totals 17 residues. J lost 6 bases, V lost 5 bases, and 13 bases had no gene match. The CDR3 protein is CASSHLQGPIFNSPLHF. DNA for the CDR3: TGTGCCAGCAGCCACTTACAGGGGCCTATCTTTAATTCACCCCTCCACTTT.

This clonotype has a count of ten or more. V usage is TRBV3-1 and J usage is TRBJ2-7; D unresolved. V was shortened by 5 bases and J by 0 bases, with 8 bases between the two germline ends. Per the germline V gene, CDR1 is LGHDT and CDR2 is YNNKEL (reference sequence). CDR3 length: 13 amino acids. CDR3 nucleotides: TGTGCCAGCAGCGGGCAGAACTCCTACGAGCAGTACTTC. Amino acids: CASSGQNSYEQYF.

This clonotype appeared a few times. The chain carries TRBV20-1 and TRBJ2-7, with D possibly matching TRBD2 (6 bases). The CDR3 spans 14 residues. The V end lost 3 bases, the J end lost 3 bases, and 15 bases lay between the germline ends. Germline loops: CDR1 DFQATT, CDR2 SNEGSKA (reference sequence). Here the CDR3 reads CSASEWGLIYEQYF. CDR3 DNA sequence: TGCAGTGCTAGTGAATGGGGACTCATCTACGAGCAGTACTTC.

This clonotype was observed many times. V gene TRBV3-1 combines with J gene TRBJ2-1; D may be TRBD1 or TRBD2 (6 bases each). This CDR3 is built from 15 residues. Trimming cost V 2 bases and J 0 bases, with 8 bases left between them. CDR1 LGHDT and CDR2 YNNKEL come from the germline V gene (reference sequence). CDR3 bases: TGTGCCAGCAGCCAAAGGGGGGCCTCCTACAATGAGCAGTTCTTC. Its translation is CASSQRGASYNEQFF.